This T cell receptor beta chain was documented in a study of CD8 T cells in Susac syndrome. Overall study findings and caveats: Susac CD8+ clonal expansion peaked in TEMRA cells and active patients.

J was trimmed by 3 bases and V by 5 bases; bases with no gene match: 7. This CDR3 contains 15 residues. CDR1 and CDR2 from the germline V gene are SEHNR and FQNEAQ (reference sequence). To note about this clonotype: Its antigen is not known.

With random hexamers, roughly 0.5 to 1 ug RNA was reverse transcribed. TCRdb ran MiXCR on the immunoSEQ multiplex PCR reads and lists one entry per CDR3 protein. Among 100,000 to 150,000 distinct CDR3 sequences, more than 90% were seen once, and the ten largest hold 0.21%. What was sequenced was CD8+ T cells from PBMCs. The receptor was isolated from a human donor with Susac syndrome. The rearrangement uses TRBV7-9 and TRBJ1-5; the match to TRBD1 covers 7 bases. CDR3 amino acids: CASSAGDSINQPQHF. CDR3 nucleotides: TGTGCCAGCAGCGCGGGGGACAGCATCAATCAGCCCCAGCATTTT.